Below are 19 T cell receptor beta chains sequenced from a single sample in a study of T cell responses to AZD1222 COVID-19 vaccine (dated by TCRdb to about 2021). The library was obtained by the immunoSEQ multiplex PCR assay. The table was pulled from immuneACCESS by TCRdb, which kept in-frame rearrangements only. Such tables lose some clones; where checked, under half of the loss comes from unresolved V genes, and the rest has no known cause. Across this sample there are 150,000 to 180,000 clones, with 86% seen only once. 5.5% to 6% of the sample goes to the ten largest clones. What the time point label conveys for this sample: baseline before first vaccination. The sample's treatment or condition label, decoded: meningococcal conjugate vaccine given as trial control. The sequencing used peripheral blood, collected on day 0 of MenACWY control vaccination. These receptors were taken from an adult in good health.

V gene TRBV11-2 combines with J gene TRBJ2-7; perhaps TRBD1 as D (5 bases). The CDR3 is 14 amino acids. Trimming left V 1 base short and J 3 bases short, with 10 bases between. Germline V gives CDR1 SGHAT, CDR2 FQNNGV. This CDR3 reads CASSLGLQVYEQYV. DNA for the CDR3: TGTGCCAGCAGCTTAGGGTTACAGGTCTACGAGCAGTACGTC.

The rearrangement uses TRBV24-1 and TRBJ2-1; 12 nucleotides align to TRBD2. The germline CDR1 and CDR2 sequences are KGHDR and SFDVKD. V trimming: 0 bases; J trimming: 6 bases; junction bases outside the gene matches: 5. The CDR3 consists of 17 residues. The CDR3 DNA is TGTGCCACCAGTGATTTGGTATCTAGCGGGAGGGCCAATGAGCAGTTCTTC. Translation: CATSDLVSSGRANEQFF.

The CDR3 bases are TGCGCCAGCAGCCGGACTAGCGGGGGCGGGGAGCTGTTTTTT. This encodes CASSRTSGGGELFF. This chain uses TRBV5-1 with TRBJ2-2; 13 bases fit TRBD2. This CDR3 has 14 amino acids. V shed 4 bases, J shed 7 bases, and the junction held 1 base outside the gene matches. Germline V CDR1 and CDR2: SGHRS, YFSETQ.

The rearrangement uses TRBV11-3 and TRBJ2-1, with 10 bases lining up with TRBD2. The germline V gene encodes CDR1 SGHNT and CDR2 YENEEA. This CDR3 comprises 18 residues. V was clipped by 1 base and J by 0 bases; unmatched bases: 6. The CDR3 region is CASSLVLASGSSYNEQFF. The CDR3 DNA reads TGTGCCAGCAGCTTAGTTCTGGCTAGCGGGAGCTCCTACAATGAGCAGTTCTTC. The whole variable domain, filled in from reference TRBV11-3 and TRBJ2-1, reads EAGVVQSPRYKIIEKKQPVAFWCNPISGHNTLYWYLQNLGQGPELLIRYENEEAVDDSQLPKDRFSAERLKGVDSTLKIQPAELGDSAVYLCASSLVLASGSSYNEQFFGPGTRLTVL.

There are a few counts of this clone. V is TRBV6-1 and J is TRBJ1-2; TRBD1 might be the D (5 bases). The ends were cut back, 2 bases at V and 6 bases at J, with 13 bases in the middle. Looked up from germline, CDR1 is MNHNS and CDR2 is SASEGT. CDR3 length equals 14 residues. Here the CDR3 reads CASSELGGFDGYTF. CDR3 coding DNA: TGTGCCAGCAGTGAACTTGGGGGTTTTGATGGCTACACCTTC.

This chain connects TRBV28 to TRBJ1-3; D gene ambiguous. V was trimmed by 4 bases and J by 7 bases, leaving 14 bases between them. This CDR3 is built from 14 residues. Germline V gives CDR1 MDHEN, CDR2 SYDVKM. The CDR3 sequence: CASSSGTSRNTIYF. As DNA, the CDR3 is TGTGCCAGCAGTTCGGGCACCTCGAGGAACACCATATATTTT.

The rearrangement links TRBV9 to TRBJ2-5, with TRBD1 identical over 7 bases. The germline CDR1 and CDR2 sequences are SGDLS and YYNGEE. V trimming: 4 bases; J trimming: 3 bases; junction bases outside the gene matches: 9. The CDR3 is 15 residues long. CDR3 sequence: CASSIHRDRKETQYF. The DNA for the CDR3 is TGTGCCAGCAGCATCCACCGGGACAGAAAAGAGACCCAGTACTTC.

This sequence joins TRBV24-1 and TRBJ2-2; D may match TRBD1 or TRBD2 (7 bases each). The germline V gene encodes CDR1 KGHDR and CDR2 SFDVKD. V gave up 7 bases and J gave up 6 bases, with 23 bases separating them. This CDR3 region has 17 residues. The chain's CDR3 is CATSPLPRGGVAGELFF. The CDR3 nucleotides are TGTGCCACCAGCCCCCTCCCCAGGGGGGGTGTCGCCGGGGAGCTGTTTTTT.

J is TRBJ2-2 and V is TRBV5-6, with D hard to call. V lost 4 bases and J 3 bases, leaving 10 bases between the germline ends. Germline loops: CDR1 SGHDT, CDR2 YYEEEE. This CDR3 contains 14 residues. The CDR3 is CASSMPTYTGELFF. For the CDR3, the DNA is TGTGCCAGCAGCATGCCCACTTACACCGGGGAGCTGTTTTTT.

The V gene is TRBV5-5, the J gene TRBJ1-1; TRBD1 might be the D (5 bases). The CDR3 totals 14 residues. Trimming left V 6 bases short and J 2 bases short, with 14 bases between. CDR1 is SGHKS, CDR2 YYEKEE, per germline (reference sequence). Here the CDR3 DNA reads TGTGCCAGCACCCCAGTCGGGGCTAACACTGAAGCTTTCTTT. It codes for CASTPVGANTEAFF.

This clone was counted only a few times. In DNA form, the CDR3 reads TGTGCCAGCTGGAGGGGCTCCTACGAGCAGTACTTC. Translated: CASWRGSYEQYF. This chain joins TRBV6-6 and TRBJ2-7; weak D call: TRBD2 (6 bases). Looked up from germline, CDR1 is MNHNY and CDR2 is SVGAGI (reference sequence). V was shortened by 8 bases and J by 0 bases, with 8 bases between the two germline ends. The CDR3 sequence is 12 residues long.

V gene TRBV6-2 or TRBV6-3 combines with J gene TRBJ1-1; D unclear. Trimming removed 1 base from V and 4 bases from J, with 7 bases in between. The CDR3 contains 13 residues. Germline V lookup: CDR1 MNHEY, CDR2 SVGEGT. The CDR3 region has the DNA TGTGCCAGCAGTTACTGGACCGGCACTGAAGCTTTCTTT. Its translation: CASSYWTGTEAFF.

The V call is TRBV9, the J call TRBJ2-3; TRBD2 is a possible D gene (7 bases). Trimming removed 4 bases from V and 4 bases from J, with 13 bases in between. There are 14 residues in the CDR3. CDR1 is SGDLS and CDR2 is YYNGEE in the germline V gene. CDR3 sequence: CASSPGGGPDTQYF. The CDR3 region has the DNA TGTGCCAGCAGCCCTGGCGGGGGCCCAGATACGCAGTATTTT.

The rearrangement joins TRBV28 to TRBJ1-3; D may be TRBD1 (6 bases). This CDR3 comprises 16 residues. Trimming pared 4 bases from V and 0 bases from J, leaving 13 bases between. CDR1 and CDR2 from the germline V gene are MDHEN and SYDVKM. CDR3 sequence reads: CASSSRGARSGNTIYF. In DNA form, the CDR3 reads TGTGCCAGCAGTTCACGGGGGGCCCGCTCTGGAAACACCATATATTTT.

The V and J genes are TRBV10-1 and TRBJ1-2, with no clear D. CDR1 is WNHNN and CDR2 is SYGVQD in the germline V gene (reference sequence). This CDR3 comprises 15 residues. V was trimmed by 7 bases and J by 3 bases, leaving 18 bases between them. DNA of the CDR3: TGCGCCAGCATTAGACGCAAGATCCGCGACTATGGCTACACCTTC. Translation gives CASIRRKIRDYGYTF.

CDR3 region: CASSQGPPDTQYF. The CDR3 DNA sequence: TGTGCCAGCAGCCAGGGTCCTCCAGATACGCAGTATTTT. The V call is TRBV5-5, the J call TRBJ2-3, with a possible D match to TRBD1 (5 bases). Germline V CDR1 and CDR2: SGHKS, YYEKEE (reference sequence). Trimming cost V 4 bases and J 4 bases, with 10 bases left between them. This CDR3 is built from 13 residues.

The rearrangement links TRBV12-3 or TRBV12-4 to TRBJ1-1; D remains unclear. This CDR3 region has 11 residues. V lost 2 bases and J lost 11, with 9 bases in between. DNA for the CDR3: TGTGCCAGCAGTTTAAAAGCGATCGCTTTCTTT. Translated, it gives CASSLKAIAFF.

This clone was counted a few times. This rearrangement joins TRBV15 to TRBJ1-3; TRBD1 might be the D (5 bases). This CDR3 is 16 amino acids long. Germline CDR1 LNHNV, CDR2 YYDKDF (reference sequence). Trimming took 0 bases from V and 0 from J, leaving 9 bases between them. The CDR3 sequence: CATSRDIGTSGNTIYF. The CDR3 DNA reads as TGTGCCACCAGCAGAGATATTGGGACCTCTGGAAACACCATATATTTT.

This chain connects TRBV28 to TRBJ1-1, with no clear D. Trimming removed 3 bases from V and 0 bases from J, with 2 bases in between. The germline gives CDR1 MDHEN, CDR2 SYDVKM. The CDR3 is made up of 12 amino acids. The CDR3 region has the DNA TGTGCCAGCAGTTTTTTGAACACTGAAGCTTTCTTT. It specifies CASSFLNTEAFF.